The rows below give T cell receptor beta chains drawn from one sample of a study of blood T cell repertoires in COVID-19. Repertoires were generated with immunoSEQ multiplex PCR, while TCRdb's copy carries only in-frame clones and drops some. The table shows about 200,000 clones, with more than 75% occurring only once. Material: peripheral blood. These TCRs come from a human donor in a cohort sampled during active COVID-19. Both conserved end residues are part of each CDR3. Fields, in order: D gene, J gene, V gene, clone size, CDR3 DNA, CDR3 protein. A D gene is named only where the DNA matches it firmly. Clone size is given for some rows only: seen once, a few or many times, or a class if the clone is expanded.

.,TRBJ2-7,TRBV28,few,TGTGCCAGCAGTTTCGGTACCTACGAGCAGTACTTC,CASSFGTYEQYF
.,TRBJ2-3,TRBV9,.,TGTGCCAGCAGCGTAGCTGGGACATTGAGCACAGATACGCAGTATTTT,CASSVAGTLSTDTQYF
.,TRBJ1-6,TRBV6-5,.,TGTGCCAGCAGACCCACAGTGAATCTCCTCCACTTT,CASRPTVNLLHF
.,TRBJ2-2,TRBV27,.,TGTGCCAGCAGTACTCGCGGGGACAACACCGGGGAGCTGTTTTTT,CASSTRGDNTGELFF
TRBD1,TRBJ2-7,TRBV4-3,.,TGCGCCAGCAGCCAACAGTCTGGGCAGGGGGATGAGTACGAGCAGTACTTC,CASSQQSGQGDEYEQYF
TRBD2,TRBJ2-1,TRBV7-9,few,TGTGCCAGCAGCGCGGGGGGACGTATCTACAATGAGCAGTTCTTC,CASSAGGRIYNEQFF
.,TRBJ2-7,TRBV25-1,.,TGTGCCAGCAGTGTTACGCAGTTGAACGAGCAGTACTTC,CASSVTQLNEQYF
TRBD1,TRBJ2-2,TRBV28,.,TGTGCCAGCAGAATAGCAACAGGGGGCTTGGGCAGCGGGGAGCTGTTTTTT,CASRIATGGLGSGELFF
TRBD1,TRBJ1-1,TRBV19,.,TGTGCCAGTAGTGACGGGACAGAAAAAATTGAAGCTTTCTTT,CASSDGTEKIEAFF
.,TRBJ1-1,TRBV5-1,.,TGCGCCAGCAGCCCCTTGCGGAGCCAGAACACTGAAGCTTTCTTT,CASSPLRSQNTEAFF
.,TRBJ1-5,TRBV9,many,TGTGCCAGCAGCGTAGGTTCAGGGCTTAGCAATCAGCCCCAGCATTTT,CASSVGSGLSNQPQHF
.,TRBJ2-7,TRBV12-3/TRBV12-4,few,TGTGCCAGCAGTTTTGTCACGGGCGAGCAGTACTTC,CASSFVTGEQYF
.,TRBJ2-1,TRBV7-2,.,TGTGCCAGCAGCTTAGGGCCCGAGAGGGTGCAGTTCTTC,CASSLGPERVQFF
.,TRBJ1-5,TRBV27,.,TGTGCCAGCAGTCGAGGGACGGGTGCCGGTAGCGGTCAGCCCCAGCATTTT,CASSRGTGAGSGQPQHF
.,TRBJ2-3,TRBV6-1,.,TGTGCCAGCAGTGAAGCGAGGGGGGGTGGATCAGATACGCAGTATTTT,CASSEARGGGSDTQYF
TRBD1,TRBJ1-5,TRBV6-5,.,TGTGCCAGCAAGAAACAGGGGGCGGAAAATCAGCCCCAGCATTTT,CASKKQGAENQPQHF
.,TRBJ2-7,TRBV7-9,.,TGTGCCAGCAGTCCCCGGGTGTCCTACGAGCAGTACTTC,CASSPRVSYEQYF
TRBD1,TRBJ2-3,TRBV4-2,once,TGTGCCAGCAGCCAGTTCCCAAACAGGGGGCAGGGCACAGATACGCAGTATTTT,CASSQFPNRGQGTDTQYF